This T cell receptor beta chain was recovered during a study of blood T cells in healthy people across ages. Next came a second PCR, run for about 7 to 12 cycles, which used a sample-barcoded 5' primer along with a J-beta primer mix. Unique molecular identifiers of 12 random nucleotides labeled each cDNA. TCRdb redid the calling of the 5' RACE reads with MiXCR, one entry per CDR3 protein. In the table there are 600,000 to 1,000,000 distinct CDR3 sequences, roughly 25% of which are singletons. V trimming: 5 bases; J trimming: 8 bases; junction bases outside the gene matches: 7. CDR3 length: 14 residues. A further study also used this sample, focusing on T cells of mothers and their children.

The TCR comes from a boy between 10 and 17 years old in good health. What was sequenced was blood. The chain employs TRBV12-3 or TRBV12-4 and TRBJ1-4; 8 bases line up with TRBD1. CDR3 sequence (DNA): TGTGCCAGCAGTCCTGACAGGGGACAGGAAAAACTGTTTTTT. Its translation is CASSPDRGQEKLFF.